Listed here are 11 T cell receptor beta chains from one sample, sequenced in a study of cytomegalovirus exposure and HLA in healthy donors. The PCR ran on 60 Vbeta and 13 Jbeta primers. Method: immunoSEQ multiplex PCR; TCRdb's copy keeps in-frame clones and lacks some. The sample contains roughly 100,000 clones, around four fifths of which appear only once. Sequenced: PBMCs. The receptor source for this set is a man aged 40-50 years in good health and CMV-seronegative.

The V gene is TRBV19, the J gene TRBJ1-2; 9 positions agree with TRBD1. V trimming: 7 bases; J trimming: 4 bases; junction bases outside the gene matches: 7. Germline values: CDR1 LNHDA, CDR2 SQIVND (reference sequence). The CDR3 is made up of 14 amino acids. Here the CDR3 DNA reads TGTGCCAGTACCTTTACAGGGGGCGGCTATGGCTACACCTTC. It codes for CASTFTGGGYGYTF.

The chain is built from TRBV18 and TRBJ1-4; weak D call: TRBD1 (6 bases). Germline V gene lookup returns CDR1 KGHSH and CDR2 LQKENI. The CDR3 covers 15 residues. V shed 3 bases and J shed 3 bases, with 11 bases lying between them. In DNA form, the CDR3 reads TGTGCCAGCTCACCTTACAGGGACCCTAATGAAAAACTGTTTTTT. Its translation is CASSPYRDPNEKLFF.

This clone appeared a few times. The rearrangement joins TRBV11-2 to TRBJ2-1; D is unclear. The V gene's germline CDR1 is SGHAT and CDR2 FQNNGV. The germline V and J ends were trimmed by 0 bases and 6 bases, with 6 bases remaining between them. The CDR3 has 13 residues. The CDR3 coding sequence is TGTGCCAGCAGCTTAGAGGCTGGCAATGAGCAGTTCTTC. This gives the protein CASSLEAGNEQFF. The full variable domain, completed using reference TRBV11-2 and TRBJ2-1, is EAGVAQSPRYKIIEKRQSVAFWCNPISGHATLYWYQQILGQGPKLLIQFQNNGVVDDSQLPKDRFSAERLKGVDSTLKIQPAKLEDSAVYLCASSLEAGNEQFFGPGTRLTVL.

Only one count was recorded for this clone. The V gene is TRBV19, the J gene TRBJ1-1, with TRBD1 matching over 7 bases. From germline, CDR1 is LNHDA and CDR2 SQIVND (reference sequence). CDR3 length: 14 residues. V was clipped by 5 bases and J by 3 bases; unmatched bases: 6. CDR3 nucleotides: TGTGCCAGTAGTCCCCGACAGGGAGACACTGAAGCTTTCTTT. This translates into CASSPRQGDTEAFF.

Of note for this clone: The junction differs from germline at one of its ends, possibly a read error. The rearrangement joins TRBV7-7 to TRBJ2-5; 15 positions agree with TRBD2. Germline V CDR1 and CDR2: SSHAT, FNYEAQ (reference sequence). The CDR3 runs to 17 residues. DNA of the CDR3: TGTGCTAGCAGCTTGAATGGACTAGCGGGGGGGGGAGAGACCCAGTACTTC. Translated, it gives CASSLNGLAGGGETQYF.

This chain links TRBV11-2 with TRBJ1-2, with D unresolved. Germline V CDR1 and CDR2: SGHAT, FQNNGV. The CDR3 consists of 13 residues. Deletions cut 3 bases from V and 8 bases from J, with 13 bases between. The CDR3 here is CASSLRFAWGYTF. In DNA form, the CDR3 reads TGTGCCAGCAGCTTGAGATTTGCCTGGGGCTACACCTTC.

The CDR3 nucleotides are TGTGCCAGCAGCTTAGTGGCGCAGGGTTTGGGGCTGTTTTTT. Protein product: CASSLVAQGLGLFF. V is TRBV7-2 and J is TRBJ2-2; tentatively, D is TRBD1 (5 bases). The CDR3 is 14 residues long. Trimming took off 1 base at V and 13 bases at J, with 16 bases between the two ends. Germline V lookup: CDR1 SGHTA, CDR2 FQGNSA.

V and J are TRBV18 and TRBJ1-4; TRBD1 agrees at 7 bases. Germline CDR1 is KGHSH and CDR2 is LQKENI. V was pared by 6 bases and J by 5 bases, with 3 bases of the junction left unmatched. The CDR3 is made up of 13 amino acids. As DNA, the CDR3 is TGTGCCAGCTCGCGGGGACAGAATGAAAAACTGTTTTTT. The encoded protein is CASSRGQNEKLFF.

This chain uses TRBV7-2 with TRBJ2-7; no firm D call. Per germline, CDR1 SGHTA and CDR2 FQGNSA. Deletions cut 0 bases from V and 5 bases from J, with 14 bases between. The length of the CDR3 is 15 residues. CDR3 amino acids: CASSLAQRSAHEQYF. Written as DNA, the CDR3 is TGTGCCAGCAGCTTAGCACAACGGAGCGCCCACGAGCAGTACTTC.

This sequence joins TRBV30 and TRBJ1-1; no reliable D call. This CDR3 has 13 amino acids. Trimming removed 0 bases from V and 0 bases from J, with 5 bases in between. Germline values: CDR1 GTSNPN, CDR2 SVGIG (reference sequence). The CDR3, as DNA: TGTGCCTGGAGTGTACAAATGAACACTGAAGCTTTCTTT. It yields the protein CAWSVQMNTEAFF.

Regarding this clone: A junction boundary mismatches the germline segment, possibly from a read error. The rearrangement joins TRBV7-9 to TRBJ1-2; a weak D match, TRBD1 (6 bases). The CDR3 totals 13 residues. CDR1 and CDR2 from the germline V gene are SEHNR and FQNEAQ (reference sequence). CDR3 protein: CSSSLRQVYGYTF. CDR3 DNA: TGTTCCAGCAGCTTGCGACAGGTCTATGGCTACACCTTC.